The entry below gives a single T cell receptor beta chain sequence along with its context. Its specificity is unknown. Trimming at V came to 4 bases and at J to 5 bases, leaving 4 bases not matched to a gene. Germline values: CDR1 LGHNA, CDR2 YNFKEQ. The CDR3 spans 14 residues. This table comes from immunoSEQ multiplex PCR, and its TCRdb copy is limited to in-frame clones, with some not included. The sample shows some 250,000 clones, approximately 83% of them seen only once. This specimen belongs to a study of Tregs in tolerant kidney transplant recipients. General observations from the study: Biological reproducibility was not directly addressed, but technical replication error appeared minimal.

This TCR was sampled from a human donor in good health. The sample was CD4+ T cells from blood. The rearrangement links TRBV4-2 to TRBJ1-2; 10 nucleotides align to TRBD1. The CDR3 DNA sequence: TGTGCCAGCAGCCCGGGACAGGGGAAATATGGCTACACCTTC. Amino acid sequence: CASSPGQGKYGYTF.